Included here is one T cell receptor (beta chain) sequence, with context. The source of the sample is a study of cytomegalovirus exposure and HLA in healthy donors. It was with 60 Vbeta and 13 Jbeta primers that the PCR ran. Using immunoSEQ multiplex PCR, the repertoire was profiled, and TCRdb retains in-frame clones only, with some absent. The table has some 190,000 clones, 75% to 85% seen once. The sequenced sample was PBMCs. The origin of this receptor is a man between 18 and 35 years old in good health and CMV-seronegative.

In nucleotides, the CDR3 is TGTGCCAGCAGAGCGCCCGTGAGACAGACCGGGGAGCTGTTTTTT. Amino acid sequence: CASRAPVRQTGELFF. This chain connects TRBV2 to TRBJ2-2, with D perhaps TRBD1 (5 bases). Germline CDR1 reads SNHLY; CDR2 reads FYNNEI. Between the trimmed V and J ends, which lost 6 bases and 5 bases, there was a span of 16 bases. The CDR3 sequence is 15 residues long.